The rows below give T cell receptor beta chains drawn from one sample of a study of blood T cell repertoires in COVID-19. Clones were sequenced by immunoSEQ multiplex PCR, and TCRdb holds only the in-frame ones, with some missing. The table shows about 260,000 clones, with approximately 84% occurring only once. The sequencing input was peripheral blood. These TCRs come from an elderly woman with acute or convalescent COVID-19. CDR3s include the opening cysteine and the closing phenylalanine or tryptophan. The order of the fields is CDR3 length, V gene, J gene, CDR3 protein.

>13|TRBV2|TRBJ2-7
CASSAGGRYEQYF
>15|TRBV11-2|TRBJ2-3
CASSSVTSGEDTQYF
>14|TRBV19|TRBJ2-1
CASSIAGGLNEQFF
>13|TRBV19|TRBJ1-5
CASSIRGRQPQHF
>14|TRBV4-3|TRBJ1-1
CASSPGQGAAEAFF
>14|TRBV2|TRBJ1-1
CASSTSMGDTEAFF
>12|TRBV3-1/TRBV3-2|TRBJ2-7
CASSQAGDEQYF
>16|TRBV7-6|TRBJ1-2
CASSQSTGRDLNGYTF
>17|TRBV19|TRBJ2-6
CASSPQQGAPGANVLTF
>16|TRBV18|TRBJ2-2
CASSPGAGGYTGELFF
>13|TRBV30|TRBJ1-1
CAWSLERETEAFF
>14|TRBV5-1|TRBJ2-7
CASSHSTDFYEQYF
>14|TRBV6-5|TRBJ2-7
CASISAGGPYEQYF
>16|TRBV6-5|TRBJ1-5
CASSSGLTGDNQPQHF
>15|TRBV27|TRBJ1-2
CASRGGAGWDYGYTF
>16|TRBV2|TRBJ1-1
CASSRGQGRLNTEAFF
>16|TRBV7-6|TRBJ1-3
CASSLPPAGEGNTIYF
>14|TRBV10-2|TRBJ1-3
CASSEQTTGNTIYF
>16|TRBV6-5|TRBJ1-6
CASSYSSGGRVSPLHF
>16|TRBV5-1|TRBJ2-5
CASSAGGGGTQETQYF
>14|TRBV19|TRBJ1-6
CASTEDSYNSPLHF
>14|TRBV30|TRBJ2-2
CAWVGREGTGELFF